A selection of T cell receptor beta chains follows, all from one sample in a study of CD8+ T cells in alopecia areata. Profiling relied on immunoSEQ multiplex PCR, and the TCRdb table lists in-frame clones only, not all of them. The repertoire consists of about 180,000 clones, with 53% occurring once and the leading ten covering 10% to 13%. The source was CD8+ T cells sorted from blood, collected at week 24, from a patient treated with tofacitinib. These TCRs come from a human donor with alopecia areata. Both conserved end residues are part of each CDR3. The order of the fields is CDR3 length, D gene, clone size, J gene, V gene, CDR3 protein. The D gene is left open where the match is weak. Part of the rows lack a size; the others show once, few, many or a class for expanded clones.

length: 10; D: NA; size: NA; J: TRBJ1-2; V: TRBV29-1; CDR3: CSVAGLGYTF
length: 15; D: TRBD1; size: NA; J: TRBJ2-7; V: TRBV7-7; CDR3: CASSLGTGATYEQYF
length: 15; D: NA; size: once; J: TRBJ1-1; V: TRBV27; CDR3: CASSLSLEGVTEAFF
length: 12; D: TRBD2; size: few; J: TRBJ2-7; V: TRBV9; CDR3: CASSGEGYEQYF
length: 15; D: NA; size: NA; J: TRBJ2-1; V: TRBV10-3; CDR3: CAISESGEVSDEQFF
length: 15; D: TRBD1; size: NA; J: TRBJ1-1; V: TRBV4-3; CDR3: CASSQRTQTGGEAFF
length: 14; D: NA; size: NA; J: TRBJ1-2; V: TRBV6-5; CDR3: CASSYGTENYGYTF
length: 18; D: TRBD1; size: NA; J: TRBJ2-6; V: TRBV5-4; CDR3: CASTFYGTGGIGANVLTF
length: 11; D: TRBD1; size: few; J: TRBJ2-4; V: TRBV7-9; CDR3: CASGPTGQEYF
length: 14; D: NA; size: NA; J: TRBJ2-7; V: TRBV19; CDR3: CASTPDGPSYEQYF
length: 18; D: TRBD1; size: NA; J: TRBJ2-6; V: TRBV5-1; CDR3: CASSSTGTGGSGANVLTF
length: 14; D: TRBD2; size: NA; J: TRBJ2-1; V: TRBV19; CDR3: CASTFAGGVNEQFF
length: 13; D: NA; size: NA; J: TRBJ2-3; V: TRBV4-3; CDR3: CASSQGQTDTQYF